This TCR beta chain was observed in a study of graft-versus-host responses after intestinal transplantation. On the study more broadly: Every recipient underwent anti-thymocyte globulin induction, then tacrolimus and steroids for two to four years. Study-level points and caveats: Graft-versus-host to host-versus-graft clonal ratios in allografts were high in patients with graft-donor T cell macrochimerism. After transplant, early declines in HvG clones were associated with peak levels of circulating GvH clones. Recipient bone marrow held GvH clones, some seen earlier in ileum or blood.

Turning to this clone: The antigen remains undetermined.

Measured with immunoSEQ multiplex PCR; TCRdb has only the in-frame clones, and not every one. The repertoire consists of some 26,000 clones, with roughly 94% occurring once and the leading ten covering roughly 0.5%. Per germline, CDR1 MNHEY and CDR2 SVGAGI. There are 14 residues in the CDR3. V was clipped by 0 bases and J by 1 base, with 7 bases between them. The specimen comprised PBMCs, sampled 156 days after intestinal transplant. The chain combines TRBV6-5 with TRBJ2-7; possibly TRBD2 for D (6 bases). The receptor was derived from a human patient who received an intestinal transplant, so some T cells may come from the graft donor. The CDR3 loop reads CASSYSGGSYEQYF. CDR3 DNA sequence: TGTGCCAGCAGTTACTCGGGAGGTTCCTACGAGCAGTACTTC.